The 28 T cell receptor beta chains reported below all come from one sample, sequenced in a study of monozygotic twins with inflammatory bowel disease. TCRdb reanalyzed the 5' RACE reads and collapses them to one entry per CDR3 protein, without DNA. The sample table sets out about 450,000 distinct CDR3 sequences. Sequencing input: blood. All receptors come from a human donor with ulcerative colitis or Crohn's disease, or a healthy co-twin of an affected twin (not recorded which).

The chain uses TRBV12-3 or TRBV12-4 and TRBJ1-1. The CDR3 totals 12 residues. The CDR3 is CASSLTRLEAFF.

The chain employs TRBV3-1 and TRBJ2-5. Per the germline V gene, CDR1 is LGHDT and CDR2 is YNNKEL (reference sequence). CDR3 length equals 13 residues. CDR3 loop: CASSQSRSETQYF.

V gene TRBV3-1 combines with J gene TRBJ2-1; the D call of TRBD2 rests on TCRdb alone, since no DNA is present to check it. The germline gives CDR1 LGHDT, CDR2 YNNKEL (reference sequence). The CDR3 runs to 17 residues. The CDR3 loop reads CASSQDLRAVAYNEQFF.

The CDR3: CASSLFNNPGSGGEKLFF. This rearrangement joins TRBV7-6 to TRBJ1-4. Germline-derived CDR1 and CDR2 are SGHVS and FNYEAQ. CDR3 length: 18 residues.

V is TRBV10-3 and J is TRBJ1-2; TCRdb proposes TRBD1, but this gene call is untestable without DNA. Germline lookup yields CDR1 ENHRY and CDR2 SYGVKD. There are 16 residues in the CDR3. CDR3 protein: CAISEFSGGEGYGYTF.

The genes are TRBV3-1 and TRBJ2-4; TCRdb gives TRBD2 as the D gene, but with no DNA this cannot be confirmed. The V gene's germline CDR1 is LGHDT and CDR2 YNNKEL (reference sequence). CDR3 size: 16 residues. The CDR3 sequence: CASSPWEGAAKNIQYF.

The V gene is TRBV7-3, the J gene TRBJ2-1; the TRBD2 assignment by TCRdb is unverifiable without DNA. The germline V gene encodes CDR1 SGHTA and CDR2 FQGTGA. The CDR3 is made up of 16 amino acids. The CDR3 is CASSSPGLAGTNEQFF.

The chain recombines TRBV5-1 with TRBJ1-3. The germline V gene has CDR1 SGHRS and CDR2 YFSETQ. The CDR3 totals 15 residues. CDR3 residues: CASSWDGLSGNTIYF. The full variable domain, rest sourced from reference TRBV5-1 and TRBJ1-3, is KAGVTQTPRYLIKTRGQQVTLSCSPISGHRSVSWYQQTPGQGLQFLFEYFSETQRNKGNFPGRFSGRQFSNSRSEMNVSTLELGDSALYLCASSWDGLSGNTIYFGEGSWLTVV.

The CDR3 region is CASSRETNIQYF. The chain is built from TRBV4-1 and TRBJ2-4; TCRdb proposes TRBD2, but this gene call is untestable without DNA. CDR1 is MGHRA and CDR2 is YSYEKL in the germline V gene. The CDR3 sequence is 12 residues long.

The rearrangement uses TRBV3-1 and TRBJ2-5; as DNA is missing, the TRBD1 call by TCRdb cannot be tested. The CDR3 runs 17 residues. From germline, CDR1 is LGHDT and CDR2 YNNKEL (reference sequence). The CDR3 spells CASSQAATSVRGETQYF.

This chain connects TRBV10-3 to TRBJ2-3. The CDR3 has 13 amino acids. Germline V CDR1 and CDR2: ENHRY, SYGVKD. The CDR3 loop reads CAISESGTDTQYF.

The V gene is TRBV5-1, the J gene TRBJ2-7; TCRdb's D call of TRBD2 is untestable without DNA. CDR1 and CDR2 from the germline V gene are SGHRS and YFSETQ. The length of the CDR3 is 14 residues. The CDR3 sequence: CASSATSGVPQVDF.

This chain links TRBV7-2 with TRBJ2-5; the D gene TCRdb calls, TRBD1, cannot be checked with no DNA. In germline, CDR1 is SGHTA, CDR2 FQGNSA. The CDR3 runs to 15 residues. The CDR3 is CASSLKGAKQETQYF. The whole variable domain, remainder taken from reference TRBV7-2 and TRBJ2-5, is GAGVSQSPSNKVTEKGKDVELRCDPISGHTALYWYRQSLGQGLEFLIYFQGNSAPDKSGLPSDRFSAERTGGSVSTLTIQRTQQEDSAVYLCASSLKGAKQETQYFGPGTRLLVL.

The chain joins TRBV6-6 to TRBJ2-7. The CDR3 contains 13 residues. The germline V gene encodes CDR1 MNHNY and CDR2 SVGAGI (reference sequence). Here the CDR3 reads CASSTEASYEQYF.

Here the CDR3 reads CASSPGLPTYEQYF. The chain couples TRBV3-1 to TRBJ2-7; TCRdb's assignment of TRBD2 cannot be checked, as there is no DNA. The CDR3 runs to 14 residues. Germline loops: CDR1 LGHDT, CDR2 YNNKEL (reference sequence).

This chain links TRBV6-1 with TRBJ2-5; the D call from TCRdb, TRBD1, cannot be confirmed without DNA. This CDR3 is built from 13 residues. The germline CDR1 and CDR2 sequences are MNHNS and SASEGT. The CDR3 protein is CASTRGPQETQYF.

V gene TRBV7-8 combines with J gene TRBJ2-2; without DNA, the TCRdb call of TRBD1 cannot be checked. This CDR3 is built from 15 residues. CDR1 is SGHVS, CDR2 FQNEAQ, per germline. CDR3 residues: CASSTRGVNPGELFF.

The rearrangement uses TRBV12-3 or TRBV12-4 and TRBJ1-5; TCRdb picks TRBD1, but there is no DNA to check that call. CDR3 length equals 17 residues. CDR3 region: CASSLGQGSDSNQPQHF.

J is TRBJ1-5 and V is TRBV20-1; TCRdb's D call of TRBD1 is untestable without DNA. The CDR3 spans 14 residues. In germline, CDR1 is DFQATT, CDR2 SNEGSKA (reference sequence). The CDR3 loop is CSAGPPQGGQPQHF.

This rearrangement joins TRBV15 to TRBJ1-1; the TCRdb D gene call, TRBD1, has no DNA to confirm it. This CDR3 region has 15 residues. Germline CDR1 LNHNV, CDR2 YYDKDF (reference sequence). The CDR3 loop reads CATSRDLGTTTEAFF.

CDR3 sequence: CASTGTSGSTGEQFF. This chain joins TRBV7-6 and TRBJ2-1; TCRdb picks TRBD2, but there is no DNA to check that call. This CDR3 contains 15 residues. CDR1 is SGHVS and CDR2 is FNYEAQ in the germline V gene.

CDR3 loop: CASSPGGLDNQPQHF. The V and J genes are TRBV5-5 and TRBJ1-5; TCRdb's D call, TRBD1, is unchecked because there is no DNA. The germline CDR1 and CDR2 sequences are SGHKS and YYEKEE (reference sequence). This CDR3 is 15 amino acids long. Complete variable domain (other parts from reference TRBV5-5 and TRBJ1-5): DAGVTQSPTHLIKTRGQQVTLRCSPISGHKSVSWYQQVLGQGPQFIFQYYEKEERGRGNFPDRFSARQFPNYSSELNVNALLLGDSALYLCASSPGGLDNQPQHFGDGTRLSIL.

V and J are TRBV6-5 and TRBJ1-6; TCRdb's D call, TRBD1, is unchecked because there is no DNA. Germline V gene lookup returns CDR1 MNHEY and CDR2 SVGAGI. This CDR3 comprises 18 residues. The CDR3 sequence is CASSQLSTGTRNNSPLHF.

The V and J genes are TRBV28 and TRBJ2-2; lacking DNA, the TRBD1 call made by TCRdb goes unchecked. CDR3 length: 14 residues. Looked up from germline, CDR1 is MDHEN and CDR2 is SYDVKM. The CDR3 here is CASSHGGPTGELFF.

The chain is built from TRBV20-1 and TRBJ2-3; the TCRdb D gene call, TRBD1, has no DNA to confirm it. The CDR3 is 14 amino acids. Germline V lookup: CDR1 DFQATT, CDR2 SNEGSKA (reference sequence). The CDR3 reads CSARKGTSPDTQYF.

This chain connects TRBV30 to TRBJ2-2; TCRdb calls TRBD1, which cannot be checked without DNA. Germline V lookup: CDR1 GTSNPN, CDR2 SVGIG (reference sequence). This CDR3 has 12 amino acids. This CDR3 reads CAWRDRAGELFF.

The genes are TRBV20-1 and TRBJ2-5; without DNA, the TCRdb call of TRBD2 cannot be checked. CDR1 is DFQATT and CDR2 is SNEGSKA in the germline V gene (reference sequence). This CDR3 spans 14 amino acids. CDR3 region: CSALRTSGSETQYF.

The gene calls are TRBV3-1 and TRBJ2-7. From germline, CDR1 is LGHDT and CDR2 YNNKEL (reference sequence). CDR3 length: 11 residues. CDR3 sequence reads: CASSRRNEQYF.